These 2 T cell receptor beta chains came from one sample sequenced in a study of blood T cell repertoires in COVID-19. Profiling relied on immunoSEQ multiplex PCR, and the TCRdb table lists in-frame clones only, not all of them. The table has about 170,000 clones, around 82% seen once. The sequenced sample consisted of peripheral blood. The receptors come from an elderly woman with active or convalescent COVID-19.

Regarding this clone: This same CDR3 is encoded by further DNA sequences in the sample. The CDR3 sequence is CASSPPGQPQHF. DNA of the CDR3: TGTGCCAGCAGTCCCCCGGGTCAGCCCCAGCATTTT. V gene TRBV6-6 combines with J gene TRBJ1-5, with no clear D. Trimming left V 5 bases short and J 6 bases short, with 8 bases between. The germline V gene encodes CDR1 MNHNY and CDR2 SVGAGI (reference sequence). The CDR3 runs 12 residues.

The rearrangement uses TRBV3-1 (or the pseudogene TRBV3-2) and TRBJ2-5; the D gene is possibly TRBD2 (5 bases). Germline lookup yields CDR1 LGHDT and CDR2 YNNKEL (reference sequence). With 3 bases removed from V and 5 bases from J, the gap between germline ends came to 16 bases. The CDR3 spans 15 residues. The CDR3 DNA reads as TGTGCCAGCAGCCAGGGAGTTTTTGGTGTGGAGACCCAGTACTTC. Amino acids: CASSQGVFGVETQYF.